This T cell receptor (beta chain) was captured by sequencing in a study of monozygotic twins with inflammatory bowel disease. Germline CDR1 is SGHDT and CDR2 is YYEEEE. There are 15 residues in the CDR3. Using the 5' RACE reads, TCRdb records one entry per CDR3 protein without DNA. Reported are approximately 45,000 distinct CDR3 sequences; the ten largest clones contain 5.3%. General study points: With inverse Simpson as the measure, TCRbeta diversity was lower in IBD patients than in healthy co-twins. Individual T cell subtypes were not distinguishable.

Remarks on this clonotype: Its cognate antigen is unknown.

V usage is TRBV5-6 and J usage is TRBJ1-5. The clonotype was recovered from a human donor with ulcerative colitis or Crohn's disease, or a healthy co-twin of an affected twin (not recorded which). Source material: blood. The CDR3 protein is CASTLGRGEHQPQHF.